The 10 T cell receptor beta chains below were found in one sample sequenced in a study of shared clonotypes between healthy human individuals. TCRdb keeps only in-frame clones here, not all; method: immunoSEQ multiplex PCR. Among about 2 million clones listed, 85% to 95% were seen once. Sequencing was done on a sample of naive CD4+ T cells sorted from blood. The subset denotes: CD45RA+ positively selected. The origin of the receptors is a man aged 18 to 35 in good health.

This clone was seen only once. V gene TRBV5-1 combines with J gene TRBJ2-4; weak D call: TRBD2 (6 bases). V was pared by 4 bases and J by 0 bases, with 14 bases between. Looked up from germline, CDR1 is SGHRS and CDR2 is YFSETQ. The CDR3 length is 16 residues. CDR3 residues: CASSQGLELAKNIQYF. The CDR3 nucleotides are TGCGCCAGCAGCCAGGGACTCGAACTAGCCAAAAACATTCAGTACTTC.

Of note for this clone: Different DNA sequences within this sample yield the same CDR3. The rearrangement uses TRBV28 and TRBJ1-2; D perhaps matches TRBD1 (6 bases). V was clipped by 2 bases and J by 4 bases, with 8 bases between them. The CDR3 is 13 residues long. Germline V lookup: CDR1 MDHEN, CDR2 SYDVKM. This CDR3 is CASSLTGPYGYTF. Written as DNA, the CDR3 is TGTGCCAGCAGTTTAACAGGGCCCTATGGCTACACCTTC.

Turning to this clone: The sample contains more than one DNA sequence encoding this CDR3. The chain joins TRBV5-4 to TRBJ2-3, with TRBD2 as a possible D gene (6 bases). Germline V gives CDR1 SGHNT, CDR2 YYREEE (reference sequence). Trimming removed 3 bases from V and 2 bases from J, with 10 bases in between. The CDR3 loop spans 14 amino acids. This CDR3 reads CASSSGLFTDTQYF. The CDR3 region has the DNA TGTGCCAGCAGCTCGGGACTTTTCACAGATACGCAGTATTTT.

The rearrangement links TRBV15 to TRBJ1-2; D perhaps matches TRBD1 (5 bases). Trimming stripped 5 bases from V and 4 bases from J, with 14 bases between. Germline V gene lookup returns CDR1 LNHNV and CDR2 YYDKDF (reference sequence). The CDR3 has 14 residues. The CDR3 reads CATSSMQGSYGYTF. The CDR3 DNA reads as TGTGCCACCAGCTCGATGCAGGGCAGCTATGGCTACACCTTC.

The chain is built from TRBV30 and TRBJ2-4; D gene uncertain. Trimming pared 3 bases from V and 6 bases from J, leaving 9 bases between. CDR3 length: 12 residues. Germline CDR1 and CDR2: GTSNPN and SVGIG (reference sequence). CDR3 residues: CAWSQGLNIQYF. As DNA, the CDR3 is TGTGCCTGGAGCCAAGGCTTAAACATTCAGTACTTC.

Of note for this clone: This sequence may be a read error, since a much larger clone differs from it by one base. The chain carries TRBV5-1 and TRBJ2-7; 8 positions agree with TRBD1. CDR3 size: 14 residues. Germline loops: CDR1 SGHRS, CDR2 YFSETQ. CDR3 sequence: CASSLGQGGSEQCF. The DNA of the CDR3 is TGCGCCAGCAGCTTAGGACAGGGAGGAAGCGAGCAGTGCTTC.

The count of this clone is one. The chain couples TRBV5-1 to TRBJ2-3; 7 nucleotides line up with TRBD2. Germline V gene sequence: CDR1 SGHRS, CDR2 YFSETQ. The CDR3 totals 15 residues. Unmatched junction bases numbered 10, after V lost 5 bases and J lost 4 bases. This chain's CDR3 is CASSTLAEGSDTQYF. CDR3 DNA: TGCGCCAGCAGTACTCTAGCGGAAGGCTCAGATACGCAGTATTTT.

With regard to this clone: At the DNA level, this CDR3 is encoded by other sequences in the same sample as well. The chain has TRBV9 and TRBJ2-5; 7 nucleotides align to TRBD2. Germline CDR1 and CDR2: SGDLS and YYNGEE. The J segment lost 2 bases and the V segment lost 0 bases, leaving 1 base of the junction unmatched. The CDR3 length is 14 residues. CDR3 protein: CASSVAAGQETQYF. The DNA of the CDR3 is TGTGCCAGCAGCGTAGCAGCGGGGCAAGAGACCCAGTACTTC.

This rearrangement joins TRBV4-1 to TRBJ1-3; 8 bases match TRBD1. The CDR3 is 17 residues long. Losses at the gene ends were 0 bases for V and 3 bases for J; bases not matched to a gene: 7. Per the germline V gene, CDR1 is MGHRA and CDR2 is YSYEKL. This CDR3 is CASSQDGDRRLGNTIYF. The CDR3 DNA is TGCGCCAGCAGCCAAGACGGGGACAGGAGGCTTGGAAACACCATATATTTT.

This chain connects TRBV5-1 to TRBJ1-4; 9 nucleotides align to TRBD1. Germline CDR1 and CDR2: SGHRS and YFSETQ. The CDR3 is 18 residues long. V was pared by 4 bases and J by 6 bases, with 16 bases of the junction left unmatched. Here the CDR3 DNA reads TGCGCCAGCAGCCCGGGGACAGGGTCGGGGAAAGGGGATGAAAAACTGTTTTTT. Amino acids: CASSPGTGSGKGDEKLFF.